The clone carrying this T cell receptor beta chain was seen ten or more times. Time point of the sample: sample taken at primary tumor resection. Frozen PBMC, nontumor lung or tumor provided whole RNA, which was sequenced unsorted. Untreated early-stage non-small cell lung cancer patients, 55 to 85 in total, were the donors. Every cDNA TCR molecule received its own unique molecular identifier. Each CDR3 protein gets one entry after TCRdb re-called the 5' RACE reads with MiXCR. The sample comprises some 100,000 distinct CDR3 sequences, approximately 12% of which are singletons, and more than 40% rests with the top ten. These data are taken from a study of spatial heterogeneity in lung cancer. Looking at the study overall: A unique TCR and UMI combination showed up more than ten times in raw reads, on average.

This sample comprised PBMCs, obtained at surgery. This clonotype was sampled from a male donor with early-stage non-small cell lung cancer.

The CDR3: CASSLLTGGGYEQYF. The CDR3 DNA sequence: TGTGCCAGCAGTTTATTGACAGGGGGGGGATACGAGCAGTACTTC. V gene TRBV28 combines with J gene TRBJ2-7; TRBD1 matches 9 bases. The CDR3 has 15 amino acids. J was trimmed by 4 bases and V by 1 base; bases with no gene match: 5. CDR1 is MDHEN and CDR2 is SYDVKM in the germline V gene.